The clone carrying this T cell receptor beta chain showed up many times. Its specificity is unknown. The data were obtained in a study of HIV-infected patients and healthy controls. General study results and limits: Compared with controls, mean Gini indices were significantly raised in HIV-infected repertoires, possibly indicating oligoclonality. During therapy, HIV-associated CDR3s fell significantly in frequency, while CMV-associated CDR3s did not change significantly. Healthy control repertoires had roughly threefold more distinct CDR3s than untreated HIV+ repertoires, and higher Shannon diversity.

All unsorted peripheral T cells were captured because whole blood was used without fractionation. Reverse transcription used about 500 ng RNA and constant-region primers for alpha and beta. Alpha and beta chain libraries were made separately by chain-specific third strand synthesis with multiplexing indices. In TCRdb, the 5' RACE reads were re-called with MiXCR into one record per CDR3 protein. The sample holds 7,500 to 10,000 distinct CDR3 sequences, 8% to 9.5% seen once. The CDR3 is 12 amino acids. V dropped 5 bases and J dropped 1 base, with 6 bases sitting between them. The rearrangement uses TRBV12-3 or TRBV12-4 and TRBJ2-7; D is uncertain. The receptor's source is an adult with HIV infection. The donor label of this sample is uncertain. The source was blood, collected before antiretroviral therapy. The CDR3 spells CASSQSSYEQYF. The CDR3 DNA reads TGTGCCAGCAGTCAGAGTTCCTACGAGCAGTACTTC.